The next 27 T cell receptor beta chains were all read from a single sample in a study of blood T cell repertoires in COVID-19. Measured with immunoSEQ multiplex PCR; TCRdb has only the in-frame clones, and not every one. The repertoire includes roughly 200,000 clones, about 91% of them detected once, and around 2.3% sits in the top ten. The specimen was PBMCs or T cells enriched from blood (not recorded which). These receptors originate from a woman in her thirties or forties with acute COVID-19.

V gene TRBV2 combines with J gene TRBJ2-2, with 8 bases aligning to TRBD2. The CDR3 is made up of 14 amino acids. Germline V CDR1 and CDR2: SNHLY, FYNNEI. With 6 bases clipped from V and 2 bases from J, the junction kept 2 bases outside the gene matches. CDR3 residues: CASSGGANTGELFF. The CDR3 DNA follows: TGTGCCAGCAGCGGGGGGGCCAACACCGGGGAGCTGTTTTTT.

The chain recombines TRBV7-9 with TRBJ2-2; 11 bases align to TRBD2. Trimming at V came to 5 bases and at J to 5 bases, leaving 13 bases not matched to a gene. This CDR3 spans 18 amino acids. CDR1 SEHNR and CDR2 FQNEAQ come from the germline V gene (reference sequence). The CDR3 loop reads CASSPTVTSGSRTGELFF. The CDR3 DNA reads TGTGCCAGCAGCCCAACCGTTACTAGCGGGAGTAGGACCGGGGAGCTGTTTTTT.

The V and J genes are TRBV10-3 and TRBJ2-1, with 10 nucleotides matching TRBD2. Germline lookup yields CDR1 ENHRY and CDR2 SYGVKD. Losses at the gene ends were 11 bases for V and 0 bases for J; bases not matched to a gene: 7. The CDR3 covers 15 residues. The CDR3 region is CAAASGGHSYNEQFF. CDR3 nucleotide sequence: TGTGCCGCGGCTAGCGGGGGTCACTCCTACAATGAGCAGTTCTTC.

The chain combines TRBV7-9 with TRBJ2-5, with 8 bases identical to TRBD1. J was trimmed by 5 bases and V by 3 bases; bases with no gene match: 11. CDR1 SEHNR and CDR2 FQNEAQ come from the germline V gene (reference sequence). CDR3 length: 16 amino acids. Here the CDR3 DNA reads TGTGCCAGCAGCTTCCCGAAGACAGGGGATGCGGAGACCCAGTACTTC. This encodes CASSFPKTGDAETQYF. The full variable domain, rest sourced from reference TRBV7-9 and TRBJ2-5, is DTGVSQNPRHKITKRGQNVTFRCDPISEHNRLYWYRQTLGQGPEFLTYFQNEAQLEKSRLLSDRFSAERPKGSFSTLEIQRTEQGDSAMYLCASSFPKTGDAETQYFGPGTRLLVL.

This clone came up a few times. The gene calls are TRBV10-1 and TRBJ2-2, with 7 nucleotides matching TRBD1. The J segment lost 5 bases and the V segment lost 4 bases, leaving 4 bases of the junction unmatched. The CDR3 consists of 14 residues. Germline CDR1 and CDR2: WNHNN and SYGVQD (reference sequence). The CDR3 bases are TGCGCCAGCAGTGCCGGACAGGAAACCGGGGAGCTGTTTTTT. This encodes CASSAGQETGELFF.

The rearrangement joins TRBV28 to TRBJ1-1; 11 nucleotides align to TRBD1. Germline assignment: CDR1 MDHEN and CDR2 SYDVKM. This CDR3 is built from 19 residues. V trimming: 5 bases; J trimming: 0 bases; junction bases outside the gene matches: 14. The CDR3 protein is CASSPTLGQGVDMNTEAFF. The CDR3 coding sequence is TGTGCCAGCAGTCCCACCTTGGGACAGGGGGTGGATATGAACACTGAAGCTTTCTTT.

V gene TRBV6-6 combines with J gene TRBJ1-1; D not resolved. From germline, CDR1 is MNHNY and CDR2 SVGAGI (reference sequence). This CDR3 is 13 amino acids long. Trimming removed 2 bases at V and 3 bases at J, with 7 bases between. The CDR3 sequence is CASSYGEYTEAFF. Written as DNA, the CDR3 is TGTGCCAGCAGTTACGGGGAGTACACTGAAGCTTTCTTT.

The chain links TRBV29-1 to TRBJ2-1, with 9 bases matching TRBD2. V dropped 8 bases and J dropped 9; count of bases not matched to a gene: 14. This CDR3 has 14 residues. Germline CDR1 is SQVTM and CDR2 is ANQGSEA. CDR3 loop: CSSAGTSTYGEQFF. CDR3 nucleotides: TGCAGCTCCGCCGGGACTAGCACCTACGGTGAGCAGTTCTTC.

This chain uses TRBV5-1 with TRBJ2-7; 9 bases fit TRBD1. The CDR3 extends over 15 amino acids. Germline V gene sequence: CDR1 SGHRS, CDR2 YFSETQ. V shed 4 bases, J shed 4 bases, and the junction held 9 bases outside the gene matches. The CDR3 spells CASSKRQGDNYEQYF. The CDR3 DNA reads TGCGCCAGCAGCAAAAGACAGGGGGATAATTACGAGCAGTACTTC.

This chain links TRBV2 with TRBJ1-2; TRBD1 is a possible D gene (5 bases). Germline CDR1 SNHLY, CDR2 FYNNEI. Trimming removed 6 bases from V and 8 bases from J, with 10 bases in between. The CDR3 runs 11 residues. In nucleotides, the CDR3 is TGTGCCAGCAGACAGGAGTGGGGCTACACCTTC. It encodes CASRQEWGYTF.

This rearrangement joins TRBV5-1 to TRBJ1-2; D is possibly TRBD1 (6 bases). The germline V and J ends were trimmed by 0 bases and 8 bases, with 8 bases remaining between them. This CDR3 region has 12 residues. CDR1 is SGHRS and CDR2 is YFSETQ in the germline V gene. DNA for the CDR3: TGCGCCAGCAGCTTGGCAGGGGAAGGCTACACCTTC. This codes for CASSLAGEGYTF.

The chain is built from TRBV4-2 and TRBJ1-1; 8 bases fit TRBD1. CDR3 length: 15 amino acids. From germline, CDR1 is LGHNA and CDR2 YNFKEQ. The V gene end was trimmed by 0 bases and the J gene end by 5 bases; junction bases not matched to a gene: 5. As DNA, the CDR3 is TGTGCCAGCAGCCAAGAAGCTACAGGGGGAACTGAAGCTTTCTTT. Translation gives CASSQEATGGTEAFF.

CDR3 residues: CASSSGTGVYGYTF. CDR3 sequence (DNA): TGTGCCAGCAGTTCAGGGACAGGCGTTTATGGCTACACCTTC. V usage is TRBV6-2 or TRBV6-3 and J usage is TRBJ1-2, with 8 bases identical to TRBD1. Trimming cost V 4 bases and J 5 bases; bases outside gene matches: 6. Germline CDR1 is MNHEY and CDR2 is SVGEGT. This CDR3 is built from 14 residues.

The rearrangement uses TRBV19 and TRBJ1-5, with D possibly being TRBD1 (6 bases). The CDR3 is 16 amino acids. V lost 8 bases, J lost 0 bases, and 17 bases lay in between. Germline V gene sequence: CDR1 LNHDA, CDR2 SQIVND (reference sequence). The CDR3 loop is CASSRIGGNSNQPQHF. In DNA form, the CDR3 reads TGTGCCAGTTCTAGGATAGGGGGAAATAGCAATCAGCCCCAGCATTTT.

V and J are TRBV27 and TRBJ2-2, with 9 bases fitting TRBD1. Germline CDR1 MNHEY, CDR2 SMNVEV (reference sequence). This CDR3 spans 16 amino acids. The trim removed 3 bases at V and 4 bases at J, leaving 6 bases unmatched. CDR3 sequence: CASSLNRGPGTGELFF. CDR3 in DNA: TGTGCCAGCAGTTTGAACAGGGGGCCTGGCACCGGGGAGCTGTTTTTT.

Concerning this clone: Its ends do not fully match the called genes, so a read error is possible. V is TRBV19 and J is TRBJ2-7; possible D gene TRBD1, 6 bases. The CDR3 contains 14 residues. Germline V gene data show CDR1 as LNHDA and CDR2 as SQIVND (reference sequence). The CDR3 loop is CASSRKTGAYEQYF. The DNA for the CDR3 is TGTGCCAGTAGTCGTAAGACAGGTGCCTATGAGCAGTACTTC.

The V and J genes are TRBV5-1 and TRBJ2-6, with TRBD1 identical over 7 bases. The CDR3 loop spans 17 amino acids. V dropped 3 bases and J dropped 0; count of bases not matched to a gene: 6. Germline assignment: CDR1 SGHRS and CDR2 YFSETQ. As DNA, the CDR3 is TGCGCCAGCAGCTCCGGACAGGTTGGCTCTGGGGCCAACGTCCTGACTTTC. Translating gives CASSSGQVGSGANVLTF.

The rearrangement uses TRBV19 and TRBJ1-6, with no clear D. Per the germline V gene, CDR1 is LNHDA and CDR2 is SQIVND (reference sequence). This CDR3 is built from 14 residues. Trimming removed 5 bases from V and 8 bases from J, with 13 bases in between. The CDR3 nucleotides read TGTGCCAGTAGTGGGGAGAGCGGCGATTCACCCCTCCACTTT. Translating it yields CASSGESGDSPLHF.

The gene calls are TRBV3-1 (or the pseudogene TRBV3-2) and TRBJ2-3; D is undetermined. Germline values: CDR1 LGHDT, CDR2 YNNKEL (reference sequence). V lost 0 bases and J lost 1, with 11 bases in between. This CDR3 is built from 16 residues. The CDR3 loop reads CASSQDNSLGTDTQYF. DNA for the CDR3: TGTGCCAGCAGCCAAGATAACTCCCTAGGCACAGATACGCAGTATTTT.

The chain combines TRBV18 with TRBJ1-2; possibly TRBD1 for D (6 bases). Germline CDR1 reads KGHSH; CDR2 reads LQKENI. Trimming took 6 bases from V and 0 from J, leaving 11 bases between them. The CDR3 length is 14 residues. The CDR3 region is CASSRDTANYGYTF. As DNA, the CDR3 is TGTGCCAGCTCCCGGGACACAGCTAACTATGGCTACACCTTC.

This sequence joins TRBV3-1 (or the pseudogene TRBV3-2) and TRBJ2-5; 9 positions agree with TRBD1. V lost 1 base to trimming and J lost 5 bases; unmatched junction nucleotides: 5. There are 15 residues in the CDR3. From germline, CDR1 is LGHDT and CDR2 YNNKEL (reference sequence). CDR3 sequence reads: CASSQGTGARETQYF. The CDR3 DNA reads as TGTGCCAGCAGCCAAGGGACAGGGGCGAGGGAGACCCAGTACTTC.

The rearrangement joins TRBV6-2 or TRBV6-3 to TRBJ2-7; no definite D call. CDR3 length: 13 amino acids. Germline CDR1 is MNHEY and CDR2 is SVGEGT. Between the trimmed V and J ends, which lost 2 bases and 3 bases, there was a span of 8 bases. In nucleotides, the CDR3 is TGTGCCAGCAGTTACGCGGTGTACTACGAGCAGTACTTC. Protein sequence: CASSYAVYYEQYF.

The V gene is TRBV19, the J gene TRBJ2-3; TRBD2 matches at 10 bases. This CDR3 has 17 amino acids. The V gene end was trimmed by 3 bases and the J gene end by 3 bases; junction bases not matched to a gene: 9. Germline V lookup: CDR1 LNHDA, CDR2 SQIVND (reference sequence). CDR3 coding DNA: TGTGCCAGTAGTATTGCTAGCGGGGGTCCCGGGACAGATACGCAGTATTTT. This sequence encodes CASSIASGGPGTDTQYF.

In this sample, this clone turned up many times. The V gene is TRBV7-8, the J gene TRBJ1-2, with 7 bases lining up with TRBD1. This CDR3 spans 14 amino acids. Germline V lookup: CDR1 SGHVS, CDR2 FQNEAQ. J was trimmed by 2 bases and V by 4 bases; bases with no gene match: 4. The DNA of the CDR3 is TGTGCCAGCAGCTCGGGACAGCCCAACTATGGCTACACCTTC. It encodes CASSSGQPNYGYTF.

The rearrangement joins TRBV5-1 to TRBJ1-3; 8 positions agree with TRBD1. This CDR3 comprises 18 residues. After removal of 0 bases from V and 4 bases from J, the junction contained 12 bases not matched to a gene. Per the germline V gene, CDR1 is SGHRS and CDR2 is YFSETQ. CDR3 residues: CASSLGLSGQVSGNTIYF. The CDR3 region has the DNA TGCGCCAGCAGCTTGGGGTTATCGGGACAGGTTTCGGGAAACACCATATATTTT.

The V and J genes are TRBV28 and TRBJ1-5; 7 bases match TRBD1. Germline lookup yields CDR1 MDHEN and CDR2 SYDVKM. This CDR3 comprises 14 residues. J lost 3 bases, V lost 5 bases, and 4 bases had no gene match. The CDR3 loop reads CASSPTGPNQPQHF. CDR3 nucleotide sequence: TGTGCCAGCAGTCCGACAGGGCCCAATCAGCCCCAGCATTTT.

The gene calls are TRBV28 and TRBJ1-6, with 7 bases lining up with TRBD1. The V gene end was trimmed by 7 bases and the J gene end by 4 bases; junction bases not matched to a gene: 7. CDR1 and CDR2 (germline): MDHEN, SYDVKM. This CDR3 has 15 residues. The CDR3, as DNA: TGTGCCAGCACCGAGACAGGGATTTATAATTCACCCCTCCACTTT. It encodes CASTETGIYNSPLHF.